This T cell receptor beta chain was retrieved from a study of blood T cells in healthy people across ages (dated by TCRdb to between 2014 and 2017). A note on the overall study: In model experiments, template switching captured about one uniquely barcoded TCR beta cDNA molecule for every two T cells. Using deep sequencing normalized with unique cDNA molecular identifiers, the study measured how TCR beta repertoire diversity changes with age. Donors were grouped into four age groups: young (average roughly 17 years), middle-aged (less than 40), aged (about 59) and long-lived (about 82). To avoid experimental bias, donors of different ages were spread randomly across the sequencing lanes. Using the same blood draw, the study looked at two additional independent replicas of 1 million unique cDNA reads for two donors, one aged 18 to 30 and the other aged 80 or older. Results the study describes overall, beyond this receptor: Conclusive comparison of naive and antigen-experienced compartments was prevented by the profiling of bulk unsorted PBMCs. Observed TCR beta diversity correlated strongly with the percentage of naive T cells measured by flow cytometry. Observed TCR beta diversity per million T cells fell roughly linearly with age, and a significant reduction was already apparent by age roughly 40. Because donor CMV infection status was unknown, age-related changes in expanded clonotypes were potentially confounded. Compared with the aged group, the long-lived group had more naive CD4+ T cells, fewer expanded clones and increased TCR diversity, a pattern suggesting age selection. Estimates of total diversity based on one million sequenced T cells were regarded as lower bounds and as underestimates.

Including cysteine and phenylalanine, the CDR3 has 11 amino acids. Just the 33-base CDR3 DNA is kept, in frame starting at base 1. CDR1 and CDR2 (DFQATT, SNEGSKA) derive from the germline V gene (reference sequence). The library was built by means of 5' RACE. This sample was sequenced with an Illumina HiSeq 2500. A second PCR of roughly 7 to 11 cycles was performed with a sample-barcoded 5' primer and a J-beta primer mix. A template-switch 5' adaptor carrying 12 random nucleotides introduced a unique molecular identifier onto each TCR beta cDNA molecule. At least 2.5 million CDR3-containing paired-end reads were obtained from each sample. All of the RNA was converted into first-strand cDNA using the Mint cDNA synthesis kit, with a TRBC-specific oligonucleotide serving as the primer. Following uracil-DNA glycosylase treatment, all cDNA underwent a first 18-cycle PCR with the universal primers M1SS and BC2_uni_R. Turning to the authors' computational methods: Each sample was normalized by randomly selecting 1 million high-quality reads, each carrying a distinct molecular identifier. Reads sharing molecular identifiers were discarded rather than binned into consensus sequences. MiTCR, run with a Q25 quality threshold and the strictest error-elimination algorithm, handled CDR3 identification, clonotype clustering and error correction. A nonparametric unseen species model with Euler transformation was used to estimate a lower bound on total TCR beta diversity. TCRdb trimmed public reads at Q25 via fastp, called clones via MiXCR and kept in-frame beta chains. Rows with a matching CDR3 protein are joined into one entry that keeps the most common DNA and genes. TCRdb's processing, not the study's, gives the V and J calls here. The sample table shows 800,000 to 1,000,000 distinct CDR3 sequences, and roughly 43% are seen once. In total, the top ten clones hold 10% to 15% of the sample.

The donors were 40 or so Caucasian individuals from Russia, aged roughly 6 to 100 years, who were systemically healthy. Each donor gave around 9.5 milliliters of peripheral blood, collected into EDTA-treated Vacutainer tubes. Ficoll-Paque density-gradient centrifugation was used to isolate PBMCs, with at least 7 million per sample. Total RNA was extracted from PBMCs with Trizol reagent, with at least 6 micrograms obtained per sample. For every donor, an aliquot of PBMCs went through flow cytometry to measure the percentages of naive CD45RAhigh/CD27high T cells. A note on this clonotype: Its antigen target is currently unknown. Base qualities were left out, and no much larger clone turns up one base away.

The V and J segments used are TRBV20-1 and TRBJ2-7, with the D gene not confidently named. The receptor comes from a young man in good health. The sequenced material came from blood. The DNA sequence reads TGCAGCCCTAAATCCGACTACGAGCAGTACTTC. This is translated as CSPKSDYEQYF.